A single sample is the source of the 31 T cell receptor beta chains below, sequenced in a study of blood T cells in healthy people across ages. It was with a sample-barcoded 5' primer and a J-beta primer mix that a second PCR of about 6 to 11 cycles was run. TCRdb reprocessed the 5' RACE reads via MiXCR and lists one record per CDR3 protein. The table shows fewer than 600,000 distinct CDR3 sequences, with about 25% occurring only once. This sample was shared with a second study, whose subject was T cells of mothers and their children.

Sequencing used blood. The receptors shown here come from a boy aged 2 to 10 in good health.

This clonotype was counted between two and nine times. The chain couples TRBV5-1 to TRBJ1-1; D call uncertain. V lost 3 bases to trimming and J lost 5 bases, with 5 bases between them. This CDR3 spans 11 amino acids. From germline, CDR1 is SGHRS and CDR2 YFSETQ. CDR3 sequence: CASSSQTEAFF. CDR3 coding DNA: TGCGCCAGCAGCTCCCAGACTGAAGCTTTCTTT.

The chain combines TRBV29-1 with TRBJ1-3; D perhaps matches TRBD1 (6 bases). The CDR3 runs 11 residues. Germline V lookup: CDR1 SQVTM, CDR2 ANQGSEA. V lost 0 bases and J 12 bases, leaving 9 bases between the germline ends. CDR3 residues: CSVEETGGIYF. In DNA form, the CDR3 reads TGCAGCGTTGAAGAGACAGGAGGCATATATTTT. Filled out from reference TRBV29-1 and TRBJ1-3, the complete variable domain reads SAVISQKPSRDICQRGTSLTIQCQVDSQVTMMFWYRQQPGQSLTLIATANQGSEATYESGFVIDKFPISRPNLTFSTLTVSNMSPEDSSIYLCSVEETGGIYFGEGSWLTVV.

The chain has TRBV7-9 and TRBJ2-2; D is unclear. Germline CDR1 and CDR2: SEHNR and FQNEAQ (reference sequence). The CDR3 is made up of 17 amino acids. With 5 bases removed from V and 0 bases from J, the gap between germline ends came to 16 bases. The CDR3 region has the DNA TGTGCCAGCAGCCCCCGCGTAGGGCGATCGAACACCGGGGAGCTGTTTTTT. Translating gives CASSPRVGRSNTGELFF.

The gene calls are TRBV7-9 and TRBJ1-1, with D unresolved. Trimming shortened V by 2 bases and J by 0 bases, and 19 bases separated the two germline ends. The CDR3 is 18 amino acids. The germline gives CDR1 SEHNR, CDR2 FQNEAQ (reference sequence). CDR3 in DNA: TGTGCCAGCAGCTTATTACCCAGGCTGCACGTTATGAACACTGAAGCTTTCTTT. Its protein product is CASSLLPRLHVMNTEAFF.

This clonotype has only a few counts. V and J are TRBV7-4 and TRBJ1-1; a weak D match, TRBD1 (5 bases). V lost 1 base and J lost 5, with 20 bases in between. There are 17 residues in the CDR3. Germline CDR1 and CDR2: SGHVT and SQSDAQ. For the CDR3, the DNA is TGTGCCAGCAGCTTAGTCGGGGCAGGCGGGAAAGGTACTGAAGCTTTCTTT. This codes for CASSLVGAGGKGTEAFF.

This rearrangement joins TRBV7-2 to TRBJ1-3; D remains unclear. Germline CDR1 SGHTA, CDR2 FQGNSA. CDR3 length: 15 residues. The ends were cut back, 1 base at V and 0 bases at J, with 7 bases in the middle. The CDR3, as DNA: TGTGCCAGCAGCTTAGAGTTTAGCTCTGGAAACACCATATATTTT. This translates into CASSLEFSSGNTIYF. The full variable domain, rest sourced from reference TRBV7-2 and TRBJ1-3, is GAGVSQSPSNKVTEKGKDVELRCDPISGHTALYWYRQSLGQGLEFLIYFQGNSAPDKSGLPSDRFSAERTGGSVSTLTIQRTQQEDSAVYLCASSLEFSSGNTIYFGEGSWLTVV.

A note on this clonotype: Germline and junction disagree at one end, which may indicate a read error. The genes are TRBV27 and TRBJ2-1; unclear D gene. The germline CDR1 and CDR2 sequences are MNHEY and SMNVEV (reference sequence). CDR3 size: 13 residues. CDR3 protein: CANSPSRASRQFF. DNA for the CDR3: TGTGCCAACAGTCCCAGCCGGGCCAGCCGGCAGTTCTTC.

This chain uses TRBV12-3 or TRBV12-4 with TRBJ2-5, with a possible D match to TRBD2 (6 bases). The J call is in doubt because the DNA end fits TRBJ2-1 better. There are 16 residues in the CDR3. The CDR3 protein is CASSPRGRAVRQEQFF. CDR3 coding DNA: TGTGCCAGCAGCCCGCGGGGTCGTGCAGTACGGCAGGAGCAGTTCTTC.

The chain employs TRBV7-9 and TRBJ2-5; possibly TRBD1 or TRBD2 for D (5 bases each). The CDR3 runs 16 residues. V lost 5 bases, J lost 3 bases, and 19 bases lay in between. Per the germline V gene, CDR1 is SEHNR and CDR2 is FQNEAQ (reference sequence). CDR3 sequence (DNA): TGTGCCAGCAGCCCGGGGACGTATGATACAAAAGAGACCCAGTACTTC. Translation gives CASSPGTYDTKETQYF.

CDR3 nucleotide sequence: TGTGCCAGCAGCTTTGCAGTCACCGGGGAGCTGTTTTTT. Translating it yields CASSFAVTGELFF. The chain carries TRBV5-6 and TRBJ2-2, with D hard to call. The CDR3 runs 13 residues. Germline assignment: CDR1 SGHDT and CDR2 YYEEEE. Trimming took off 2 bases at V and 4 bases at J, with 6 bases between the two ends.

On this clonotype: This clone may be a read error of a much larger clone one base away. This rearrangement joins TRBV29-1 to TRBJ2-5; TRBD1 matches 8 bases. The DNA end lines up better with TRBJ2-1; the J call may be wrong. The CDR3 runs 13 residues. Germline values: CDR1 SQVTM, CDR2 ANQGSEA. The CDR3 DNA follows: TGCAGCGGCTCCAGGGGGCAGGCCGCTGAGCAGTTCTTC. Residues: CSGSRGQAAEQFF.

This rearrangement joins TRBV6-6 to TRBJ2-5; TRBD1 might be the D (6 bases). The DNA end favors TRBJ2-7, so the J call may be wrong. CDR1 is MNHNY and CDR2 is SVGAGI in the germline V gene (reference sequence). There are 15 residues in the CDR3. The CDR3 region is CASSYDVYTGNEQYF. The DNA of the CDR3 is TGTGCCAGCAGTTACGACGTCTATACAGGGAACGAGCAGTACTTC.

This clonotype appeared a few times. The chain carries TRBV25-1 and TRBJ2-7; 9 nucleotides match TRBD2. V dropped 1 base and J dropped 6; count of bases not matched to a gene: 10. Looked up from germline, CDR1 is MGHDK and CDR2 is SYGVNS. The CDR3 sequence is 16 residues long. In nucleotides, the CDR3 is TGTGCCAGCAGTGAATGGATTAGCGGGGGCCAAAGCGAGCAGTACTTC. Translated, it gives CASSEWISGGQSEQYF.

The table lists this clonotype with a count of one. The rearrangement joins TRBV29-1 to TRBJ1-2; TRBD1 matches at 7 bases. This CDR3 contains 13 residues. Germline loops: CDR1 SQVTM, CDR2 ANQGSEA. Trimming removed 4 bases from V and 3 bases from J; junction bases left unmatched: 5. The DNA for the CDR3 is TGCAGCGTTGGTACAGGGGCGGACTATGGCTACACCTTC. Translated: CSVGTGADYGYTF.

The chain carries TRBV14 and TRBJ1-5; D is unresolved. The CDR3 sequence is 12 residues long. Per the germline V gene, CDR1 is SGHDN and CDR2 is FVKESK. Trimming took off 1 base at V and 11 bases at J, with 9 bases between the two ends. CDR3 bases: TGTGCCAGCAGCCAAGGATCCGGGACCCAGCATTTT. Protein: CASSQGSGTQHF.

This clonotype occurred a few times. The chain recombines TRBV13 with TRBJ1-1; D may be TRBD1 (6 bases). Looked up from germline, CDR1 is PRHDT and CDR2 is FYEKMQ (reference sequence). V lost 3 bases, J lost 0 bases, and 26 bases lay in between. The CDR3 extends over 20 amino acids. CDR3 residues: CASSLLGIIRDKGLNTEAFF. The CDR3 DNA sequence: TGTGCCAGCAGCTTGCTAGGAATAATCCGGGACAAGGGATTGAACACTGAAGCTTTCTTT.

This CDR3 is CATSRDRAGTQYF. CDR3 DNA sequence: TGTGCCACCAGCAGAGATAGGGCCGGTACGCAGTATTTT. The genes are TRBV15 and TRBJ2-3; D uncertain. The CDR3 length is 13 residues. Trimming took 0 bases from V and 8 from J, leaving 9 bases between them. Germline-derived CDR1 and CDR2 are LNHNV and YYDKDF (reference sequence).

The sample holds a few counts of this clonotype. The J gene is TRBJ2-5, the V gene TRBV10-3, with TRBD2 as a possible D gene (7 bases). The CDR3 extends over 14 amino acids. CDR1 and CDR2 (germline): ENHRY, SYGVKD. Trimming shortened V by 2 bases and J by 3 bases, and 10 bases separated the two germline ends. CDR3 sequence: CAISEPGGEETQYF. CDR3 bases: TGTGCCATCAGTGAGCCGGGGGGCGAAGAGACCCAGTACTTC.

As regards this clonotype: The junction shows a germline mismatch at one end, possibly a read error. The rearrangement uses TRBV4-2 and TRBJ1-4; D unclear. CDR1 is LGHNA and CDR2 is YNFKEQ in the germline V gene. The CDR3 has 12 amino acids. Here the CDR3 DNA reads TGTGCCAGCAGCCAAGAGTTGAGAGAAAAACTGTTT. It specifies CASSQELREKLF.

This chain uses TRBV10-3 with TRBJ2-7; D is ambiguous. This CDR3 comprises 14 residues. The germline CDR1 and CDR2 sequences are ENHRY and SYGVKD. Trimming took 2 bases from V and 0 from J, leaving 8 bases between them. The CDR3 loop is CAISEGPSSYEQYF. CDR3 coding DNA: TGTGCCATCAGTGAGGGTCCTAGCTCCTACGAGCAGTACTTC.

This clonotype was detected a few times. The V and J genes are TRBV20-1 and TRBJ2-3, with D perhaps TRBD2 (6 bases). The length of the CDR3 is 16 residues. V lost 0 bases and J 10 bases, leaving 23 bases between the germline ends. Per the germline V gene, CDR1 is DFQATT and CDR2 is SNEGSKA (reference sequence). The CDR3 nucleotides read TGCAGTGCTAGAGATCGACACGGGGCGCGGGGTATTGCGCAGTATTTT. Translated, it gives CSARDRHGARGIAQYF.

At least ten counts were recorded for this clonotype. The chain links TRBV5-5 to TRBJ2-1; no definite D call. Germline V lookup: CDR1 SGHKS, CDR2 YYEKEE (reference sequence). Trimming stripped 0 bases from V and 15 bases from J, with 16 bases between. This CDR3 is 13 amino acids long. CDR3 sequence reads: CASSLDPVNRRFF. In nucleotides, the CDR3 is TGTGCCAGCAGCTTGGACCCTGTAAATCGACGGTTCTTC.

V gene TRBV7-2 combines with J gene TRBJ2-7; D gene uncertain. CDR1 SGHTA and CDR2 FQGNSA come from the germline V gene. V was cut by 8 bases and J by 4 bases, with 21 bases left in between. This CDR3 is 15 amino acids long. CDR3 DNA: TGTGCCAGCCAAAAGATAGACGATCCCATTTACGAGCAGTACTTC. Translated, it gives CASQKIDDPIYEQYF.

This clonotype was counted a few times. A read error may produce the germline difference seen at one junction end. V usage is TRBV4-1 and J usage is TRBJ1-1; D is unresolved. The CDR3 consists of 15 residues. CDR1 and CDR2 (germline): MGHRA, YSYEKL. The CDR3 loop reads CASSQDQAMNTEAFF. The CDR3 coding sequence is TGCGCCAGTAGCCAAGATCAGGCTATGAACACTGAAGCTTTCTTT.

The sample holds a few counts of this clonotype. This chain connects TRBV12-3 or TRBV12-4 to TRBJ2-3, with TRBD2 matching 7 bases. J gave up 2 bases and V 8 bases, and 4 bases lay outside the gene matches. CDR3 length equals 13 residues. CDR3 residues: CASRGRYTDTQYF. Written as DNA, the CDR3 is TGTGCCAGCCGCGGGAGATACACAGATACGCAGTATTTT.

The V gene is TRBV27, the J gene TRBJ2-1; 9 positions agree with TRBD1. The CDR3 covers 15 residues. V shed 3 bases and J 6 bases; nucleotides not matched to a gene: 6. Germline lookup yields CDR1 MNHEY and CDR2 SMNVEV (reference sequence). CDR3 nucleotide sequence: TGTGCCAGCAGTTTCTGGGACAGGGTTCTCAATGAGCAGTTCTTC. Amino acids: CASSFWDRVLNEQFF.

The rearrangement uses TRBV5-1 and TRBJ2-5; the D call may be TRBD1 or TRBD2 (5 bases each). Matching the DNA end better, TRBJ2-7 makes the J call doubtful. CDR1 and CDR2 from the germline V gene are SGHRS and YFSETQ. The CDR3 sequence is 15 residues long. CDR3 in amino acids: CASRYGTLDIYEQYF. Here the CDR3 DNA reads TGCGCCAGCAGGTACGGGACCCTCGATATCTACGAGCAGTACTTC.

The chain couples TRBV5-1 to TRBJ2-5, with a tentative D call TRBD2 (6 bases). With 7 bases removed from V and 5 bases from J, the gap between germline ends came to 21 bases. Looked up from germline, CDR1 is SGHRS and CDR2 is YFSETQ. The CDR3 covers 15 residues. CDR3 residues: CASRPGRFGPETQYF. The CDR3 coding sequence is TGCGCCAGCCGACCCGGGAGATTCGGTCCGGAGACCCAGTACTTC.

This chain connects TRBV5-1 to TRBJ2-3; 8 nucleotides align to TRBD2. This CDR3 comprises 15 residues. In germline, CDR1 is SGHRS, CDR2 YFSETQ. Trimming cost V 2 bases and J 0 bases; bases outside gene matches: 2. The CDR3 DNA is TGCGCCAGCAGCTTCGGACTAGCAAGCACAGATACGCAGTATTTT. Translating it yields CASSFGLASTDTQYF. The variable domain in full, with the rest retrieved from reference TRBV5-1 and TRBJ2-3, is KAGVTQTPRYLIKTRGQQVTLSCSPISGHRSVSWYQQTPGQGLQFLFEYFSETQRNKGNFPGRFSGRQFSNSRSEMNVSTLELGDSALYLCASSFGLASTDTQYFGPGTRLTVL.

The rearrangement links TRBV2 to TRBJ2-1; 10 bases match TRBD1. The ends lost 4 bases at V and 6 bases at J; junction bases unmatched: 6. Per the germline V gene, CDR1 is SNHLY and CDR2 is FYNNEI. The CDR3 runs 15 residues. The CDR3 reads CASSVGQGRVNEQFF. The DNA of the CDR3 is TGTGCCAGCAGTGTGGGACAGGGGAGGGTCAATGAGCAGTTCTTC.

This chain links TRBV10-3 with TRBJ1-2; 8 bases map to TRBD1. The CDR3 length is 15 residues. Germline CDR1 and CDR2: ENHRY and SYGVKD. V lost 0 bases, J lost 8 bases, and 8 bases stayed unmatched. Here the CDR3 DNA reads TGTGCCATCAGTGAGTCGAGTGGCAGGGGGCTCGGCTACACCTTC. Its protein is CAISESSGRGLGYTF.